Listed here are 10 T cell receptor beta chains from one sample, sequenced in a study of cytomegalovirus exposure and HLA in healthy donors. PCR involved 60 Vbeta and 13 Jbeta primers. Sequencing used immunoSEQ multiplex PCR; TCRdb keeps in-frame clones, though not all of them. The table records about 150,000 clones, roughly 65% of them present only once. What was sequenced was PBMCs. These receptors were obtained from a man in his 60s in good health and CMV-seronegative.

The rearrangement joins TRBV18 to TRBJ2-7, with D possibly TRBD2 on 6 matching bases. This CDR3 comprises 15 residues. V lost 2 bases and J 4 bases, leaving 15 bases between the germline ends. Germline CDR1 KGHSH, CDR2 LQKENI. DNA of the CDR3: TGTGCCAGCTCACCAAACCCGGGAGAGAGTTACGAGCAGTACTTC. Its translation is CASSPNPGESYEQYF.

This clone occurred once. The chain is built from TRBV4-1 and TRBJ1-2, with 8 bases matching TRBD1. The CDR3 is made up of 14 amino acids. The V and J ends lost 2 bases and 7 bases, in that order; junction bases with no gene match: 6. Germline V lookup: CDR1 MGHRA, CDR2 YSYEKL. The CDR3 nucleotides read TGCGCCAGCAGCCAATACGTGACAGGGGTTGGCTACACCTTC. It yields the protein CASSQYVTGVGYTF.

This chain joins TRBV27 and TRBJ1-2; TRBD1 might be the D (6 bases). Trimming pared 6 bases from V and 0 bases from J, leaving 17 bases between. Germline V CDR1 and CDR2: MNHEY, SMNVEV (reference sequence). CDR3 length equals 16 residues. CDR3 DNA: TGTGCCAGCAGCCCCGCGGACAGCGGATCTAACTATGGCTACACCTTC. Amino acids: CASSPADSGSNYGYTF.

The V call is TRBV5-1, the J call TRBJ2-2, with 11 bases fitting TRBD1. Germline assignment: CDR1 SGHRS and CDR2 YFSETQ. Trimming at V came to 0 bases and at J to 3 bases, leaving 7 bases not matched to a gene. CDR3 length: 18 amino acids. The CDR3 region is CASSLARGQGVDTGELFF. The DNA of the CDR3 is TGCGCCAGCAGCTTGGCTAGGGGACAGGGGGTTGACACCGGGGAGCTGTTTTTT.

In the case of this clone: Other nucleotide sequences from this sample produce the same CDR3. The chain carries TRBV7-3 and TRBJ1-3, with TRBD1 matching over 7 bases. The length of the CDR3 is 14 residues. The germline CDR1 and CDR2 sequences are SGHTA and FQGTGA. V lost 5 bases to trimming and J lost 4 bases; unmatched junction nucleotides: 5. DNA for the CDR3: TGTGCCAGCAGCCCAGGGGGTGGCGGAAACACCATATATTTT. It yields the protein CASSPGGGGNTIYF.

This clone turned up a few times. The V and J genes are TRBV2 and TRBJ2-7; possibly TRBD2 for D (6 bases). Germline loops: CDR1 SNHLY, CDR2 FYNNEI. CDR3 length equals 16 residues. The V end lost 6 bases, the J end lost 3 bases, and 21 bases lay between the germline ends. The CDR3 protein is CASRLNRDFSFYEQYF. The CDR3 DNA sequence: TGTGCCAGCAGGCTGAACCGGGACTTCTCCTTCTACGAGCAGTACTTC. Full variable domain (missing parts from reference TRBV2 and TRBJ2-7): EPEVTQTPSHQVTQMGQEVILRCVPISNHLYFYWYRQILGQKVEFLVSFYNNEISEKSEIFDDQFSVERPDGSNFTLKIRSTKLEDSAMYFCASRLNRDFSFYEQYFGPGTRLTVT.

The V call is TRBV4-2, the J call TRBJ2-3; 9 nucleotides agree with TRBD1. The CDR3 has 18 residues. Germline values: CDR1 LGHNA, CDR2 YNFKEQ. After removal of 3 bases from V and 2 bases from J, the junction contained 12 bases not matched to a gene. The CDR3 DNA reads TGTGCCAGCAGCCACCGGGACAGGGACCTCGTCCACACAGATACGCAGTATTTT. Translating it yields CASSHRDRDLVHTDTQYF.

In DNA form, the CDR3 reads TGTGCCATCAGTGACCTCCCCCACGAGCAGTACTTC. Protein: CAISDLPHEQYF. The gene calls are TRBV10-3 and TRBJ2-7; D gene uncertain. The CDR3 consists of 12 residues. V lost 3 bases and J 5 bases, leaving 8 bases between the germline ends. Germline values: CDR1 ENHRY, CDR2 SYGVKD.

This chain uses TRBV5-4 with TRBJ2-3; 8 nucleotides match TRBD1. The germline V gene encodes CDR1 SGHNT and CDR2 YYREEE (reference sequence). The junction had 8 bases not matched to a gene; V was cut back by 4 bases and J by 4 bases. The CDR3 is 15 residues long. The CDR3 loop is CASSRTGRVADTQYF. The CDR3 bases are TGTGCCAGCAGCAGGACAGGGCGGGTAGCAGATACGCAGTATTTT.

This clone appeared a single time. V gene TRBV6-1 combines with J gene TRBJ1-2; 7 nucleotides match TRBD1. The CDR3 totals 15 residues. Germline V gene data show CDR1 as MNHNS and CDR2 as SASEGT. The V and J ends lost 0 bases and 5 bases, in that order; junction bases with no gene match: 6. The chain's CDR3 is CASSEATGQVYGYTF. CDR3 coding DNA: TGTGCCAGCAGTGAAGCGACAGGACAGGTGTATGGCTACACCTTC.